This is a list of T cell receptor beta chains from one sample in a study of blood T cell repertoires in COVID-19. Produced via immunoSEQ multiplex PCR; TCRdb's table is partial and in-frame only. The sample has about 130,000 clones; 65% to 90% are singletons. Source material: peripheral blood. These receptors were taken from a woman of 80 years or more with acute or convalescent COVID-19. Each CDR3 is given with its conserved first and last residue.

v_call	cdr3_aa
TRBV4-1	CASSQAQGSYGYTF
TRBV7-2	CASSSGLGYEQYF
TRBV19	CASSINPTVAEAFF
TRBV7-9	CASSLGGQGREKLFF
TRBV11-1	CASSLRDRGLGYTF
TRBV5-8	CASSLTGWDTEAFF
TRBV2	CASRERGFNSPLHF
TRBV4-3	CASSQETGPNSPLHF
TRBV15	CATSTSGGGNQPQHF
TRBV27	CASSLTGYNEQFF
TRBV19	CASTLRQGLTGELFF
TRBV2	CASTVGSSNTEAFF
TRBV2	CASSDQMQRGSGAFF
TRBV2	CASKSGLETQYF
TRBV4-1	CASSQGTGLSYNEQFF
TRBV11-1	CASRLGASGAFF
TRBV7-2	CASSYGQGSGYGYTF
TRBV7-9	CASSFGQPNYGYTF
TRBV5-4	CASAQGENTGELFF
TRBV9	CASSIGPTGREETQYF
TRBV7-9	CASSLTGTGSWVTEAFF
TRBV6-5	CASRDREANTIYF
TRBV6-5	CASTTTNTDTQYF
TRBV19	CASLSDRGYGYTF
TRBV3-1/TRBV3-2	CASSQEGPGTGGTLSTDTQYF
TRBV3-1/TRBV3-2	CASSPRDRGTGELFF
TRBV2	CASRQGPLGQPQHF
TRBV6-1	CASSERGITTDTQYF
TRBV7-3	CASSPGQGAGYTF
TRBV7-9	CASSLEDSGYTF
TRBV7-9	CASSAESGTGTYEQYF
TRBV10-3	CAIRGTGQGNTEAFF
TRBV19	CASSIAGFLHGYTF
TRBV5-1	CASSGDRIYGYTF
TRBV5-6	CASSPTGDHGADTF
TRBV27	CASKLEGAGNEKLFF
TRBV6-5	CASKEGARYEQYF
TRBV4-2	CASSPYFLGGEAFF
TRBV5-1	CASSLGRGNEQFF
TRBV5-1	CAGLGAATGELFF
TRBV19	CASRPGRLNTEAFF